The next 9 T cell receptor beta chains were all read from a single sample in a study of shared clonotypes between healthy human individuals. Cells designated naive CD8 were CD45RO-negative and were positively selected for CCR7, with terminally differentiated effector memory CD45RA+ cells excluded. Method: immunoSEQ multiplex PCR; TCRdb's copy keeps in-frame clones and lacks some. Seen here are 1.5 million to 2.5 million clones, around 96% observed once, and the top ten hold more than 0.9%. Sequencing used naive CD8+ T cells sorted from blood. The receptors originated from a man younger than 35 in good health.

This sequence joins TRBV11-1 and TRBJ1-1, with D uncertain. The CDR3 is made up of 13 amino acids. Germline CDR1 SGHAT, CDR2 FQDESV (reference sequence). Trimming removed 3 bases from V and 1 base from J, with 6 bases in between. The CDR3 reads CASSFGQNTEAFF. CDR3 DNA sequence: TGTGCCAGCAGCTTCGGGCAGAACACTGAAGCTTTCTTT.

The chain combines TRBV5-6 with TRBJ1-5, with a weak D call TRBD1 (6 bases). The CDR3 is made up of 16 amino acids. The germline CDR1 and CDR2 sequences are SGHDT and YYEEEE. Trimming took 1 base from V and 1 from J, leaving 12 bases between them. Here the CDR3 reads CASSLTLRGSNQPQHF. CDR3 coding DNA: TGTGCCAGCAGCTTGACGTTAAGGGGGAGCAATCAGCCCCAGCATTTT.

The count of this clone is one. This chain joins TRBV28 and TRBJ2-2; 7 positions match TRBD2. The CDR3 covers 15 residues. Looked up from germline, CDR1 is MDHEN and CDR2 is SYDVKM. V was pared by 6 bases and J by 0 bases, with 4 bases of the junction left unmatched. The CDR3 bases are TGTGCCAGCAGCCCCCTAGCGGCGAACACCGGGGAGCTGTTTTTT. Amino acids: CASSPLAANTGELFF.

The V gene is TRBV6-1, the J gene TRBJ1-4, with TRBD1 identical over 9 bases. CDR1 MNHNS and CDR2 SASEGT come from the germline V gene. This CDR3 has 16 residues. J gave up 4 bases and V 0 bases, and 3 bases lay outside the gene matches. CDR3 sequence: CASSEAGTGLNEKLFF. CDR3 nucleotide sequence: TGTGCCAGCAGTGAAGCGGGGACAGGGCTTAATGAAAAACTGTTTTTT.

The rearrangement uses TRBV5-5 and TRBJ1-2; possible D gene TRBD1, 6 bases. Trimming shortened V by 4 bases and J by 8 bases, and 9 bases separated the two germline ends. This CDR3 comprises 11 residues. Per germline, CDR1 SGHKS and CDR2 YYEKEE (reference sequence). The CDR3 bases are TGTGCCAGCAGCACAGGGTTGGGCTACACCTTC. Protein sequence: CASSTGLGYTF.

The V and J genes are TRBV7-2 and TRBJ2-3; 8 nucleotides match TRBD2. With 1 base clipped from V and 3 bases from J, the junction kept 6 bases outside the gene matches. The CDR3 is made up of 16 amino acids. CDR1 and CDR2 (germline): SGHTA, FQGNSA. The CDR3 coding sequence is TGTGCCAGCAGCTTAGAACGGGGGGGCCAAACAGATACGCAGTATTTT. It yields the protein CASSLERGGQTDTQYF.

The chain has TRBV27 and TRBJ2-7; TRBD1 matches 10 bases. Germline V gene data show CDR1 as MNHEY and CDR2 as SMNVEV (reference sequence). The CDR3 spans 15 residues. After removal of 3 bases from V and 5 bases from J, the junction contained 7 bases not matched to a gene. The CDR3 bases are TGTGCCAGCAGTTTGGTAGGGACAGGGGCAAACGAGCAGTACTTC. It codes for CASSLVGTGANEQYF.

Written as DNA, the CDR3 is TGTGCCAGCAGTGTGCGGGATTACTATGGCTACACCTTC. Translation: CASSVRDYYGYTF. The J gene is TRBJ1-2, the V gene TRBV6-5; no clear D. Germline lookup yields CDR1 MNHEY and CDR2 SVGAGI. V was clipped by 5 bases and J by 3 bases, with 10 bases between them. This CDR3 region has 13 residues.

The V gene is TRBV13, the J gene TRBJ1-2; D may be TRBD1 (6 bases). Germline assignment: CDR1 PRHDT and CDR2 FYEKMQ (reference sequence). This CDR3 is 13 amino acids long. Deletions cut 1 base from V and 8 bases from J, with 11 bases between. Here the CDR3 reads CASSLDGGLGYTF. In DNA, the CDR3 is TGTGCCAGCAGCTTAGATGGGGGGCTCGGCTACACCTTC.